The following is a TCR beta chain sequence with its context. From germline, CDR1 is GTSNPN and CDR2 SVGIG (reference sequence). The CDR3 sequence is 13 residues long. With 8 bases clipped from V and 6 bases from J, the junction kept 12 bases outside the gene matches. This entry belongs to a study of cytomegalovirus exposure and HLA in healthy donors. Overall study context: From donors who were HLA-typed, an early data release held about 85 million unique TCRs.

13 Jbeta primers and 60 Vbeta primers were used for the PCR. Only in-frame clones appear in the TCRdb table, and some are missing; sequencing was by immunoSEQ multiplex PCR. Of 200,000 to 300,000 clones in the sample, 82% were seen once. Material for sequencing was PBMCs. The clonotype originates from a woman aged 40 to 55 in good health and CMV-seropositive. This sequence joins TRBV30 and TRBJ2-7; 8 bases agree with TRBD2. This CDR3 is CAISTGGTGEQYF. The CDR3 region has the DNA TGTGCCATAAGTACGGGGGGGACCGGCGAGCAGTACTTC.